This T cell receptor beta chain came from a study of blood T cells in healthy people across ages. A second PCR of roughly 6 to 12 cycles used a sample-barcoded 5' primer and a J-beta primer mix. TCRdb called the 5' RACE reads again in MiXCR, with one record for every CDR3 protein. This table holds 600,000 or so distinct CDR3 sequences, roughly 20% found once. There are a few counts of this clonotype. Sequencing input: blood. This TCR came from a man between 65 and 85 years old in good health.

Here the CDR3 reads CASNRESPSYEQYF. In nucleotides, the CDR3 is TGTGCCAGCAACCGGGAGAGCCCCTCCTACGAGCAGTACTTC. The V call is TRBV2, the J call TRBJ2-7, with D perhaps matching TRBD2 (6 bases). The CDR3 sequence is 14 residues long. With 7 bases removed from V and 0 bases from J, the gap between germline ends came to 13 bases. CDR1 is SNHLY and CDR2 is FYNNEI in the germline V gene.